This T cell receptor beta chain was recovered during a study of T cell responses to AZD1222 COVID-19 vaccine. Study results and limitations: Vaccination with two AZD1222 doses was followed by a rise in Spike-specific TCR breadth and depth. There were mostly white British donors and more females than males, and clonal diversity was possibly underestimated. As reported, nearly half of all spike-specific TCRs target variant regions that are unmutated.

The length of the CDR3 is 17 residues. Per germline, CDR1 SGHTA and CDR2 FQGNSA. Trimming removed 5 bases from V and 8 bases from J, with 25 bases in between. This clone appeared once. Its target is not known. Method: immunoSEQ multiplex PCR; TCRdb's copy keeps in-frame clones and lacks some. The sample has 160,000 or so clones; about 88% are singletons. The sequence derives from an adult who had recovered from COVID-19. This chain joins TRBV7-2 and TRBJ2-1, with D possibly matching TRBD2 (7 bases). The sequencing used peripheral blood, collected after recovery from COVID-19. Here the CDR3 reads CASSVLLGGASVYEQFF. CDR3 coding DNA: TGTGCCAGCAGCGTCCTACTGGGGGGGGCTTCAGTATATGAGCAGTTCTTC.